The 3 T cell receptor beta chains listed next were all sequenced from one sample in a study of shared clonotypes between healthy human individuals. Using immunoSEQ multiplex PCR, the repertoire was profiled, and TCRdb retains in-frame clones only, with some absent. Of roughly 500,000 clones listed, over 70% are singletons. Sequenced material: PBMCs. The receptor source for this set is a woman in her forties in good health. Some clones in this sample may be carry-over from other donors' samples.

The chain recombines TRBV6-1 with TRBJ2-2; no reliable D call. The V end was cut by 8 bases, the J end by 2 bases, with 9 bases between. Germline lookup yields CDR1 MNHNS and CDR2 SASEGT. CDR3 length equals 13 residues. The CDR3 nucleotides read TGTGCCAGCCAAACACTTAACACCGGGGAGCTGTTTTTT. Translation gives CASQTLNTGELFF.

CDR3 sequence: CSPGQSYEQYF. The DNA for the CDR3 is TGCAGTCCCGGACAGAGCTACGAGCAGTACTTC. The rearrangement uses TRBV20-1 and TRBJ2-7; D might be TRBD1 (6 bases). CDR1 and CDR2 from the germline V gene are DFQATT and SNEGSKA (reference sequence). This CDR3 spans 11 amino acids. The V end lost 8 bases, the J end lost 3 bases, and 11 bases lay between the germline ends.

CDR3 loop: CASSLEGGTQYF. The CDR3 DNA reads TGTGCCAGCAGCTTAGAGGGGGGGACCCAGTACTTC. This sequence joins TRBV7-6 and TRBJ2-5; the D call may be TRBD1 or TRBD2 (6 bases each). CDR1 and CDR2 (germline): SGHVS, FNYEAQ. The CDR3 sequence is 12 residues long. With 1 base removed from V and 7 bases from J, the gap between germline ends came to 7 bases.